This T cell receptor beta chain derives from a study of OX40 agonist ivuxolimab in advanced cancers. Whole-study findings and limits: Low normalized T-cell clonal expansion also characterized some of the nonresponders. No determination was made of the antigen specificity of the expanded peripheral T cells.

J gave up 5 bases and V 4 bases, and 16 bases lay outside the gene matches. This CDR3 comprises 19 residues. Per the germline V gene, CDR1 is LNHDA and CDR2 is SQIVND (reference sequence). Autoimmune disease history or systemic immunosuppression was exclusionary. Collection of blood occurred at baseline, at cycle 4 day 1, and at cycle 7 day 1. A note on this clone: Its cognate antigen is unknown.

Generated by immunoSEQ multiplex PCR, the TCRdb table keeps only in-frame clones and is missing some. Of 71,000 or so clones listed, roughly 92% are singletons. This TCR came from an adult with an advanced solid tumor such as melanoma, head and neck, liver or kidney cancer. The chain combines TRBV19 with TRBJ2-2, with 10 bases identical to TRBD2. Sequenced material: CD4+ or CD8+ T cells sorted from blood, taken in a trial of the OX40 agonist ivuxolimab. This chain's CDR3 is CASSTGLAALLTGTGELFF. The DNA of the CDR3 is TGTGCCAGTAGTACCGGACTAGCGGCGCTTTTAACGGGAACCGGGGAGCTGTTTTTT.